One and the same sample provided the 17 T cell receptor beta chains below, sequenced in a study of CD8+ T cells in alopecia areata. Following RNA extraction, reverse transcription yielded cDNA that acted as the sequencing template. Produced via immunoSEQ multiplex PCR; TCRdb's table is partial and in-frame only. The table includes 250,000 to 300,000 clones, 58% detected once. Treatment of the sample: oral pan-JAK inhibitor, 5-10 mg twice daily. The specimen comprised CD4+ T cells sorted from blood, sampled at week 24, from a patient treated with tofacitinib. Receptor source: a human donor with alopecia areata.

V usage is TRBV6-5 and J usage is TRBJ1-2; D not certain. Germline V lookup: CDR1 MNHEY, CDR2 SVGAGI. The CDR3 spans 14 residues. The ends were cut back, 0 bases at V and 7 bases at J, with 12 bases in the middle. The CDR3 nucleotides read TGTGCCAGCAGTTACTCAGGGCGAAACGGTGGCTACACCTTC. Translation: CASSYSGRNGGYTF.

This rearrangement joins TRBV7-6 to TRBJ2-5; D assignment may be TRBD1 or TRBD2 (5 bases each). The CDR3 length is 12 residues. CDR1 is SGHVS and CDR2 is FNYEAQ in the germline V gene. V lost 3 bases to trimming and J lost 4 bases, with 6 bases between them. CDR3 DNA sequence: TGTGCCAGCAGCTTGGGGACAGAGACCCAGTACTTC. Its protein product is CASSLGTETQYF.

The rearrangement links TRBV7-2 to TRBJ2-7; possible D gene TRBD2, 6 bases. Germline CDR1 and CDR2: SGHTA and FQGNSA. CDR3 length equals 14 residues. Between the trimmed V and J ends, which lost 3 bases and 8 bases, there was a span of 17 bases. The CDR3 DNA is TGTGCCAGCAGCTTGCCGGGGGATTATCTGCAGCAGTACTTC. This gives the protein CASSLPGDYLQQYF.

The V gene is TRBV5-1, the J gene TRBJ2-7; D is ambiguous. In germline, CDR1 is SGHRS, CDR2 YFSETQ. The V gene lost 1 base and the J gene lost 1 base, with 9 bases spanning the gap. The CDR3 is 14 amino acids. The CDR3 loop is CASSLWTGSYEQYF. In DNA form, the CDR3 reads TGCGCCAGCAGCTTGTGGACGGGTTCCTACGAGCAGTACTTC.

This chain joins TRBV30 and TRBJ1-1; D call uncertain. The CDR3 spans 13 residues. From germline, CDR1 is GTSNPN and CDR2 SVGIG (reference sequence). Trimming stripped 2 bases from V and 0 bases from J, with 7 bases between. CDR3 DNA: TGTGCCTGGAGTCTAAGGTTGAACACTGAAGCTTTCTTT. It translates to CAWSLRLNTEAFF.

The chain combines TRBV29-1 with TRBJ2-5, with TRBD2 matching 8 bases. In germline, CDR1 is SQVTM, CDR2 ANQGSEA. The J segment lost 1 base and the V segment lost 6 bases, leaving 10 bases of the junction unmatched. The CDR3 spans 15 residues. The CDR3 loop is CSVPPGGGTQETQYF. In DNA form, the CDR3 reads TGCAGCGTCCCGCCGGGCGGGGGGACCCAAGAGACCCAGTACTTC.

The chain recombines TRBV9 with TRBJ2-3; D is undetermined. The CDR3 totals 15 residues. V gave up 0 bases and J gave up 0 bases, with 8 bases separating them. Germline V gene lookup returns CDR1 SGDLS and CDR2 YYNGEE. The CDR3: CASSVDGPSTDTQYF. The CDR3 DNA is TGTGCCAGCAGCGTAGACGGCCCTAGCACAGATACGCAGTATTTT.

J is TRBJ1-3 and V is TRBV9; 7 bases map to TRBD1. After removal of 3 bases from V and 4 bases from J, the junction contained 4 bases not matched to a gene. Germline V gene lookup returns CDR1 SGDLS and CDR2 YYNGEE. The CDR3 runs to 14 residues. The CDR3 sequence is CASSAGTVGNTIYF. For the CDR3, the DNA is TGTGCCAGCAGCGCCGGGACAGTCGGAAACACCATATATTTT.

As DNA, the CDR3 is TGTGCCAGCCGTCGGAGGTTAACTTCAGATACGCAGTATTTT. This gives the protein CASRRRLTSDTQYF. The chain has TRBV28 and TRBJ2-3; a possible D gene is TRBD2 (5 bases). The CDR3 has 14 residues. From germline, CDR1 is MDHEN and CDR2 SYDVKM. The V end was cut by 8 bases, the J end by 4 bases, with 16 bases between.

Only a few counts were recorded for this clone. DNA of the CDR3: TGTGCCAGCAGCCCGCGACTAGATACGCAGTATTTT. It translates to CASSPRLDTQYF. The chain carries TRBV14 and TRBJ2-3, with unresolved D. Trimming removed 4 bases from V and 5 bases from J, with 7 bases in between. Germline CDR1 SGHDN, CDR2 FVKESK. CDR3 length equals 12 residues.

J is TRBJ1-5 and V is TRBV19; perhaps TRBD1 as D (5 bases). CDR3 size: 15 residues. Germline V CDR1 and CDR2: LNHDA, SQIVND (reference sequence). Trimming took off 5 bases at V and 0 bases at J, with 11 bases between the two ends. The CDR3 sequence: CASSPARDSNQPQHF. The CDR3 nucleotides read TGTGCCAGTAGTCCCGCCAGGGATAGCAATCAGCCCCAGCATTTT.

This clone has just one count. The gene calls are TRBV7-9 and TRBJ1-6, with D tentatively TRBD1 (6 bases). In germline, CDR1 is SEHNR, CDR2 FQNEAQ (reference sequence). The CDR3 extends over 15 amino acids. The germline V and J ends were trimmed by 1 base and 8 bases, with 12 bases remaining between them. CDR3 nucleotides: TGTGCCAGCAGCTTAGAAGCGGCAGGGGATTCACCCCTCCACTTT. Encoded protein: CASSLEAAGDSPLHF.

This clone was observed a few times. The V gene is TRBV7-9, the J gene TRBJ2-2; possible D gene TRBD2, 6 bases. V lost 6 bases, J lost 7 bases, and 12 bases lay in between. CDR3 length equals 13 residues. Germline V gene sequence: CDR1 SEHNR, CDR2 FQNEAQ (reference sequence). CDR3 sequence: CASRTSPGGELFF. As DNA, the CDR3 is TGTGCCAGCAGGACTAGTCCTGGCGGGGAGCTGTTTTTT.

The chain combines TRBV30 with TRBJ2-2, with D possibly TRBD1 on 5 matching bases. The CDR3 spans 15 residues. The germline V gene encodes CDR1 GTSNPN and CDR2 SVGIG (reference sequence). Between the trimmed V and J ends, which lost 4 bases and 2 bases, there was a span of 14 bases. DNA for the CDR3: TGTGCCTGGAAGGGGAAACTGGGAAACACCGGGGAGCTGTTTTTT. Its translation is CAWKGKLGNTGELFF.

This chain uses TRBV5-1 with TRBJ2-7; 7 nucleotides line up with TRBD2. Looked up from germline, CDR1 is SGHRS and CDR2 is YFSETQ. The CDR3 is 17 amino acids. V lost 4 bases and J lost 3; bases outside the gene matches: 16. CDR3 sequence (DNA): TGCGCCAGCAGCCCGGGAGGTATCGAGAGGGATCTCTACGAGCAGTACTTC. This translates into CASSPGGIERDLYEQYF.

The rearrangement joins TRBV19 to TRBJ1-2; TRBD1 matches 10 bases. CDR3 length: 16 residues. The V and J ends lost 7 bases and 8 bases, in that order; junction bases with no gene match: 16. Germline assignment: CDR1 LNHDA and CDR2 SQIVND (reference sequence). The CDR3 DNA reads as TGTGCCAGTATCCCACATCCCCCGGGACAGGGGCGCGGCTACACCTTC. This codes for CASIPHPPGQGRGYTF.

V gene TRBV30 combines with J gene TRBJ1-2; unclear D gene. The V gene's germline CDR1 is GTSNPN and CDR2 SVGIG (reference sequence). The CDR3 contains 14 residues. V was pared by 0 bases and J by 4 bases, with 12 bases between. The CDR3 nucleotides read TGTGCCTGGAGTGTATCTCACCCGAGCTATGGCTACACCTTC. Amino acids: CAWSVSHPSYGYTF.